This entry is about one T cell receptor (beta chain). The antigen is undetermined. This sample was included in a study of blood T cells in healthy people across ages. For the second PCR, which ran for about 7 to 11 cycles, a sample-barcoded 5' primer and a J-beta primer mix were used. With 12 random nucleotides, a template-switch adaptor tagged each individual cDNA molecule. TCRdb processed the 5' RACE reads anew with MiXCR; each CDR3 protein has one entry. The data show about 1 million distinct CDR3 sequences, around 43% seen once. General study points: Comparison with aged donors showed that long-lived donors had more naive CD4+ cells and higher diversity. Shifts in expanded clonotypes may have been confounded by donor CMV status, which was unknown.

Isolation yielded PBMCs, at least 7 million per sample, in every case. Per the germline V gene, CDR1 is MGHRA and CDR2 is YSYEKL. The CDR3 extends over 15 amino acids. The chain recombines TRBV4-1 with TRBJ2-7, with D possibly being TRBD1 (6 bases). The J call may be faulty, since TRBJ2-5 better matches the DNA end. The sequence was obtained from a woman aged 60-75 years in good health. Sequenced material: blood. The CDR3, as DNA: TGCGCCAGCAGCCTTACCGGGACACCGGGATCGACCCAGTACTTC. Its protein product is CASSLTGTPGSTQYF.